This TCR beta chain was retrieved from a study of Ad26.COV2.S vaccination and SARS-CoV-2 variants. Study-level findings and limits: Placebo and vaccine recipients had non-spike TCR breadth that was similar.

Treatment defined: around 19 received Ad26.COV2.S at low or high dose, single or two shots; about 5 received placebo; per-sample allocation not given. Collection of the samples took place on day 63 after the first injection of vaccine or placebo. In Boston, an adult donor aged 18-55 years took part. A note on this clone: No antigen is known for it.

Trimming removed 0 bases at V and 4 bases at J, with 12 bases between. There are 15 residues in the CDR3. Germline assignment: CDR1 SGHRS and CDR2 YFSETQ. Sequencing used immunoSEQ multiplex PCR; TCRdb keeps in-frame clones, though not all of them. The sample holds about 350,000 clones, about 88% seen once. The TCR was taken from a person aged 18 to 59 who received the Ad26.COV2.S COVID-19 vaccine or a placebo. The sequences come from peripheral blood, collected in a trial of Ad26.COV2.S vaccine versus placebo. V and J are TRBV5-1 and TRBJ2-3; possible D gene TRBD2, 5 bases. The CDR3 spells CASSLGGRRSDTQYF. CDR3 sequence (DNA): TGCGCCAGCAGCTTGGGTGGGAGACGGTCAGATACGCAGTATTTT.